This T cell receptor (beta chain) derives from a study of T cells in localized non-small cell lung cancer. The study's findings and limits: As only one tumor region underwent sequencing, heterogeneity remains possible.

There are a few counts of this clone. Its antigen is still unknown. Trimming pared 0 bases from V and 9 bases from J, leaving 12 bases between. Germline lookup yields CDR1 MNHEY and CDR2 SVGAGI. This CDR3 comprises 15 residues. Some clones are missing from TCRdb's copy, which holds only in-frame ones; the method was immunoSEQ multiplex PCR. This table has around 50,000 clones, 80% to 90% appearing once. This sequence originates from a woman aged 40 to 75 with stage I lung adenocarcinoma. Source: peripheral blood, taken before any cancer treatment. The chain couples TRBV6-5 to TRBJ1-6, with TRBD1 as a possible D gene (5 bases). The DNA of the CDR3 is TGTGCCAGCAGTTACTCATCGGGGGGTGGTTCACCCCTCCACTTT. Translating gives CASSYSSGGGSPLHF.